One sample yielded the 10 T cell receptor beta chains listed below, sequenced in a study of blood T cell repertoires in COVID-19. Sequencing was performed with immunoSEQ multiplex PCR; in TCRdb, only in-frame clones are kept and a portion is missing. The sample lists approximately 12,000 clones, around 80% occurring once. Specimen: peripheral blood. The receptor set was obtained from an elderly man with acute or convalescent COVID-19.

The chain has TRBV28 and TRBJ2-7; 7 bases align to TRBD1. Trimming cost V 8 bases and J 6 bases; bases outside gene matches: 7. Germline loops: CDR1 MDHEN, CDR2 SYDVKM. The CDR3 runs 12 residues. Here the CDR3 DNA reads TGTGCCAGCGGTGACAGGGTAGGCGAGCAGTACTTC. Protein: CASGDRVGEQYF.

The chain uses TRBV29-1 and TRBJ2-3; TRBD1 aligns across 9 bases. The CDR3 loop spans 14 amino acids. Germline V CDR1 and CDR2: SQVTM, ANQGSEA. Trimming at V came to 5 bases and at J to 4 bases, leaving 7 bases not matched to a gene. CDR3 in DNA: TGCAGCGTTTTGGACAGGGGAAGCGCAGATACGCAGTATTTT. Protein sequence: CSVLDRGSADTQYF.

This clone was recorded only once. This rearrangement joins TRBV19 to TRBJ2-7; TRBD1 aligns across 8 bases. V lost 6 bases to trimming and J lost 3 bases; unmatched junction nucleotides: 10. The CDR3 loop spans 15 amino acids. Germline V gene sequence: CDR1 LNHDA, CDR2 SQIVND (reference sequence). In nucleotides, the CDR3 is TGTGCCAGTAGCCGCCTCTGGACAGGGATCTACGAGCAGTACTTC. It is translated as CASSRLWTGIYEQYF.

This chain uses TRBV28 with TRBJ2-7, with TRBD1 matching 9 bases. J gave up 1 base and V 5 bases, and 9 bases lay outside the gene matches. In germline, CDR1 is MDHEN, CDR2 SYDVKM. This CDR3 comprises 16 residues. The CDR3 DNA reads as TGTGCCAGCAGTGTGCCGGGACAGGGTCGGTCCTACGAGCAGTACTTC. This translates into CASSVPGQGRSYEQYF.

The V gene is TRBV18, the J gene TRBJ1-3, with a tentative D call TRBD1 (6 bases). CDR1 is KGHSH and CDR2 is LQKENI in the germline V gene. Trimming took off 6 bases at V and 6 bases at J, with 12 bases between the two ends. CDR3 length: 13 amino acids. CDR3 bases: TGTGCCAGCTCGCAGGGGACCGTAAACACCATATATTTT. Translation gives CASSQGTVNTIYF.

The V and J genes are TRBV5-1 and TRBJ2-5; 7 bases map to TRBD1. Germline V lookup: CDR1 SGHRS, CDR2 YFSETQ. The CDR3 has 15 residues. J was trimmed by 4 bases and V by 0 bases; bases with no gene match: 6. For the CDR3, the DNA is TGCGCCAGCAGCTTGGTCCCAGGGGGAAGAGAGACCCAGTACTTC. This translates into CASSLVPGGRETQYF.

The chain combines TRBV7-8 with TRBJ2-7; the D gene is possibly TRBD1 (5 bases). The CDR3 has 13 residues. CDR1 and CDR2 from the germline V gene are SGHVS and FQNEAQ. Trimming removed 3 bases at V and 5 bases at J, with 11 bases between. The DNA for the CDR3 is TGTGCCAGCAGCTTCAGCAGGGTCAACGAGCAGTACTTC. As protein: CASSFSRVNEQYF.

The J gene is TRBJ1-6, the V gene TRBV19, with 7 bases matching TRBD1. The CDR3 extends over 13 amino acids. V lost 5 bases and J lost 10; bases outside the gene matches: 5. CDR1 and CDR2 from the germline V gene are LNHDA and SQIVND (reference sequence). CDR3 protein: CASSEQGKSPLHF. The CDR3 bases are TGTGCCAGTAGTGAACAGGGGAAATCACCCCTCCACTTT. Based on the CDR3 plus reference TRBV19 and TRBJ1-6, the full variable domain is DGGITQSPKYLFRKEGQNVTLSCEQNLNHDAMYWYRQDPGQGLRLIYYSQIVNDFQKGDIAEGYSVSREKKESFPLTVTSAQKNPTAFYLCASSEQGKSPLHFGNGTRLTVT.

This clone turned up a few times. V is TRBV19 and J is TRBJ2-1, with 8 bases identical to TRBD2. This CDR3 is 17 amino acids long. Germline V gives CDR1 LNHDA, CDR2 SQIVND (reference sequence). Trimming cost V 7 bases and J 0 bases; bases outside gene matches: 11. Written as DNA, the CDR3 is TGTGCCAGTACCTCCGGGGGGGGGTCTAGCTCCTACAATGAGCAGTTCTTC. This codes for CASTSGGGSSSYNEQFF.

This clone was recorded only once. The V and J genes are TRBV25-1 and TRBJ2-2; unclear D gene. The CDR3 spans 11 residues. Trimming took 3 bases from V and 8 from J, leaving 4 bases between them. Germline V gene sequence: CDR1 MGHDK, CDR2 SYGVNS. This CDR3 reads CASSDIGELFF. The CDR3, as DNA: TGTGCCAGCAGTGATATAGGGGAGCTGTTTTTT. The complete variable domain, with remaining parts taken from reference TRBV25-1 and TRBJ2-2, reads EADIYQTPRYLVIGTGKKITLECSQTMGHDKMYWYQQDPGMELHLIHYSYGVNSTEKGDLSSESTVSRIRTEHFPLTLESARPSHTSQYLCASSDIGELFFGEGSRLTVL.